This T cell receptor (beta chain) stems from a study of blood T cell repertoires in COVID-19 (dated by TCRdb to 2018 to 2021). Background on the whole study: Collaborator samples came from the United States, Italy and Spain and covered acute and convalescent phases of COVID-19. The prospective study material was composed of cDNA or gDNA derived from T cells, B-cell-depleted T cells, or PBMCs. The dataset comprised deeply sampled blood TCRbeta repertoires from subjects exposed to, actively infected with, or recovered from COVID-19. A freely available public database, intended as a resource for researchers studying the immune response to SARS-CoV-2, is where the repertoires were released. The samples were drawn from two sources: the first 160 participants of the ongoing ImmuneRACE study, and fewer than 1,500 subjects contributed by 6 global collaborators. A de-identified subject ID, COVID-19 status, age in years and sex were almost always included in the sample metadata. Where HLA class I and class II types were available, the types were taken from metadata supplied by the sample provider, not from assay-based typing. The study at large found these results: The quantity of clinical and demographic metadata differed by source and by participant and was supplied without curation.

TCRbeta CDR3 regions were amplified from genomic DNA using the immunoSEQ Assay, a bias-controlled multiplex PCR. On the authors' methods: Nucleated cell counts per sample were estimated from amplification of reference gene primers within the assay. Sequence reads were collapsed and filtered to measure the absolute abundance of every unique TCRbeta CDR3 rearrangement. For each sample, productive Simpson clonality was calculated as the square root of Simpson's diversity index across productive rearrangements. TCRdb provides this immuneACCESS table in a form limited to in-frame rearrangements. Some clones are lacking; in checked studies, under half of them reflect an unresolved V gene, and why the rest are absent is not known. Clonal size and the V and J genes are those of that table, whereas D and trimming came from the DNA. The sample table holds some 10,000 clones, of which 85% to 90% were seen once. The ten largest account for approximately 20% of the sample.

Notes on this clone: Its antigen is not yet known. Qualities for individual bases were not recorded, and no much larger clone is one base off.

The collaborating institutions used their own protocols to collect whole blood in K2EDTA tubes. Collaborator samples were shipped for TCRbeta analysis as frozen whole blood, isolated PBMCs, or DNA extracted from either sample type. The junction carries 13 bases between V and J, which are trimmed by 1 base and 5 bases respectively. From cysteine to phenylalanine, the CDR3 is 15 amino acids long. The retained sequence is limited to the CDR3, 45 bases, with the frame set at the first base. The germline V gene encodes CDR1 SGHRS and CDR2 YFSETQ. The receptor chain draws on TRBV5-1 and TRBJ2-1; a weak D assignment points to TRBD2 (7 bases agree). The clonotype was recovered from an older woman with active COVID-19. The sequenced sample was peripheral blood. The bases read TGCGCCAGCAGCTTGTCCGGGGGGCCACACAATGAGCAGTTCTTC. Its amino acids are CASSLSGGPHNEQFF.